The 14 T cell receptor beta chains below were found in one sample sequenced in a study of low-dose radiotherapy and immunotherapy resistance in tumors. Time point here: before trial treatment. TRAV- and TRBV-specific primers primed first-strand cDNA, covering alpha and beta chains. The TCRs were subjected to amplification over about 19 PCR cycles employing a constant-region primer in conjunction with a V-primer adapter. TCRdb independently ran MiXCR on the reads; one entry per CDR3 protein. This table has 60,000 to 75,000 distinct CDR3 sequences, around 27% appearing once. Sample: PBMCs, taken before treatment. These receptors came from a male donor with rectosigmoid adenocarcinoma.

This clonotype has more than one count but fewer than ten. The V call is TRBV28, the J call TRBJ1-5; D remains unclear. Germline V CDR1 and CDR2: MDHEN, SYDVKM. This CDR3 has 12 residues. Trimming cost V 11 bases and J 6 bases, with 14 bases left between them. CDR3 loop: CAAGSGAQPQHF. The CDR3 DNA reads TGTGCCGCTGGGTCGGGAGCTCAGCCCCAGCATTTT.

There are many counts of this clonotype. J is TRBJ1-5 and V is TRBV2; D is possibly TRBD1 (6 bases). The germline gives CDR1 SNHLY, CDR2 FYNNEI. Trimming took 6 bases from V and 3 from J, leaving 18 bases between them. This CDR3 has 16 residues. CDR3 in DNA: TGTGCCAGCAGACAACAGGGCGCCGGACTCAATCAGCCCCAGCATTTT. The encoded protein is CASRQQGAGLNQPQHF.

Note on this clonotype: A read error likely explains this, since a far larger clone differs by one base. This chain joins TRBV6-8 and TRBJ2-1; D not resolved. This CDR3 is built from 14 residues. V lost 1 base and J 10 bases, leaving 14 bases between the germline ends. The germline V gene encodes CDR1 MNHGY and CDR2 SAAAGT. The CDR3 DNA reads TGTGCCAGCAGTTACTTCCCCTCTGCCCACGAGCAGTTCTTC. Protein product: CASSYFPSAHEQFF.

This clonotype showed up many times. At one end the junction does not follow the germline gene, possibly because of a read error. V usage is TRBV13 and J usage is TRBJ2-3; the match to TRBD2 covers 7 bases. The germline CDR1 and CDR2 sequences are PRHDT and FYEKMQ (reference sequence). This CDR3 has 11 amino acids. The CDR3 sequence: CASSEETGLSF. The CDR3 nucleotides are TGTGCCAGCAGTGAAGAAACGGGACTATCTTTT.

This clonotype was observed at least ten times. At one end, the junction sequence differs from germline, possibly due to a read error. This CDR3 is CIARRGTEAFF. In DNA form, the CDR3 reads TGCATTGCTCGCAGGGGCACTGAAGCTTTCTTT. V is TRBV20-1 and J is TRBJ1-1, with D possibly TRBD1 on 6 matching bases. The CDR3 is 11 residues long. Per germline, CDR1 DFQATT and CDR2 SNEGSKA (reference sequence).

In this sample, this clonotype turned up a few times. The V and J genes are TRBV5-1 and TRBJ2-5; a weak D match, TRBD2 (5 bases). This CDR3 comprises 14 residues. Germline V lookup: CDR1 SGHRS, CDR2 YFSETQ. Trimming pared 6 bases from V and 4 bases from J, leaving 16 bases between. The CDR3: CASNPSTGLETQYF. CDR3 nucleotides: TGCGCCAGCAACCCCTCGACGGGATTAGAGACCCAGTACTTC.

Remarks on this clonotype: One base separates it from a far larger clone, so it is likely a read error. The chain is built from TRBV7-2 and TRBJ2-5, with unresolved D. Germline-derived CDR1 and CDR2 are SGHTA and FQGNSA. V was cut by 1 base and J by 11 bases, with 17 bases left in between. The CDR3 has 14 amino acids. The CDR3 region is CASSLEGNYNEQYF. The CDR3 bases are TGTGCCAGCAGCTTAGAGGGCAACTACAATGAGCAGTACTTC.

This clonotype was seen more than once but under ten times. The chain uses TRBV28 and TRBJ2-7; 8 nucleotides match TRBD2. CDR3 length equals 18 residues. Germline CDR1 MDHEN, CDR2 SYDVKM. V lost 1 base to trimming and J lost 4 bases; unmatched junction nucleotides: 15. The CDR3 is CASSLFLRGGRIEYEQYF. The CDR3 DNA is TGTGCCAGCAGTTTATTCTTACGAGGCGGGAGGATTGAATACGAGCAGTACTTC.

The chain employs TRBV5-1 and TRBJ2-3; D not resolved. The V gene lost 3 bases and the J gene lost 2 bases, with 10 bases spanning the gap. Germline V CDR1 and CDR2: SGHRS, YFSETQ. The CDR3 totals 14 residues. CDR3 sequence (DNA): TGCGCCAGCAGCTCGCTGGAACACACAGATACGCAGTATTTT. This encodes CASSSLEHTDTQYF. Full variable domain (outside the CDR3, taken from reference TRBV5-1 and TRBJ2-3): KAGVTQTPRYLIKTRGQQVTLSCSPISGHRSVSWYQQTPGQGLQFLFEYFSETQRNKGNFPGRFSGRQFSNSRSEMNVSTLELGDSALYLCASSSLEHTDTQYFGPGTRLTVL.

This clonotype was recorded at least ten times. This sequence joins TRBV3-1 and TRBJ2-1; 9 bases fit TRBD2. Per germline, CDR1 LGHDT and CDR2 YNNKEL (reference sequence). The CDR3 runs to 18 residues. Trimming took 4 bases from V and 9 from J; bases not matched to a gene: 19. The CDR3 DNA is TGTGCCAGCAGCCCTTATAGACCCGGGACTAGCCAGCATTCTGAGCAGTTCTTC. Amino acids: CASSPYRPGTSQHSEQFF.

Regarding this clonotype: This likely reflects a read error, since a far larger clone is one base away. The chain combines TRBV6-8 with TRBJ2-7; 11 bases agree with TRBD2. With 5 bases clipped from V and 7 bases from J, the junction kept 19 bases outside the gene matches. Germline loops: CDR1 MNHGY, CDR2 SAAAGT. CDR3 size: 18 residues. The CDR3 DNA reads TGTGCCAGCAGTCCAAGACTAGCGGGAAGGGGGTCAGGCAATGAGCAGTACTTC. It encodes CASSPRLAGRGSGNEQYF.

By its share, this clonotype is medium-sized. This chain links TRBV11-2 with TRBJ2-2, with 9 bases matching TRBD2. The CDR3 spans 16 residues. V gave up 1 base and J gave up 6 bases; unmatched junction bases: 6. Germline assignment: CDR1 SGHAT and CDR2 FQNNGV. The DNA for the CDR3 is TGTGCCAGCAGCTTAGGGAGCGGGGGGTTGGCCGGGGAGCTGTTTTTT. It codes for CASSLGSGGLAGELFF.

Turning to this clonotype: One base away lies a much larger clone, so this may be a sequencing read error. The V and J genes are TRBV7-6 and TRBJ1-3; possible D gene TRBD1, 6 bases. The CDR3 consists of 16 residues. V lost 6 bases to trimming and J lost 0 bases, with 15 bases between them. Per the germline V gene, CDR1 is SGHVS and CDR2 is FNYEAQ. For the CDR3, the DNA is TGTGCCAGCAGACCCCAGGGGAGCTACTCTGGAAACACCATATATTTT. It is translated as CASRPQGSYSGNTIYF. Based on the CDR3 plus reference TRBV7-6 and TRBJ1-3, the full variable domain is GAGVSQSPRYKVTKRGQDVALRCDPISGHVSLYWYRQALGQGPEFLTYFNYEAQQDKSGLPNDRFSAERPEGSISTLTIQRTEQRDSAMYRCASRPQGSYSGNTIYFGEGSWLTVV.

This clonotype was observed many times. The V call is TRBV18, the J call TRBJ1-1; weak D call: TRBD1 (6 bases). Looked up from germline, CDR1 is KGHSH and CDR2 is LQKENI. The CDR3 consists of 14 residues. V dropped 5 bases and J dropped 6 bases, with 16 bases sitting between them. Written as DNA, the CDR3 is TGTGCCAGCTCATTATTAAAGGGGGACGCTGAAGCTTTCTTT. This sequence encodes CASSLLKGDAEAFF.